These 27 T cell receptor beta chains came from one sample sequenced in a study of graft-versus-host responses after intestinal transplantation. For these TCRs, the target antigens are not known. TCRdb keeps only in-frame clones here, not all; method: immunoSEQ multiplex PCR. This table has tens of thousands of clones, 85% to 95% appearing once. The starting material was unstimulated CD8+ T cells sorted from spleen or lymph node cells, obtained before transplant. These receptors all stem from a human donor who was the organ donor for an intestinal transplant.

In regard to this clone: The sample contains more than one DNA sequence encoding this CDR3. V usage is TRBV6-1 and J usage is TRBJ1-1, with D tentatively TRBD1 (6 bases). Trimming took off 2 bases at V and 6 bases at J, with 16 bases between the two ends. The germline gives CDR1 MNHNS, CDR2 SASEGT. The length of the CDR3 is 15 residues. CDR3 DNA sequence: TGTGCCAGCAGTGAATTGCGGGGTGGGGGCCCTGAAGCTTTCTTT. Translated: CASSELRGGGPEAFF.

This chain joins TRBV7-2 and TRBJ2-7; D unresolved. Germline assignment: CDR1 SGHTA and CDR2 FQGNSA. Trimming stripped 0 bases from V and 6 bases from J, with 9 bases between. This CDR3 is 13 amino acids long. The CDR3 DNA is TGTGCCAGCAGCTTAGCGGAGCGCCCCGAGCAGTACTTC. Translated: CASSLAERPEQYF.

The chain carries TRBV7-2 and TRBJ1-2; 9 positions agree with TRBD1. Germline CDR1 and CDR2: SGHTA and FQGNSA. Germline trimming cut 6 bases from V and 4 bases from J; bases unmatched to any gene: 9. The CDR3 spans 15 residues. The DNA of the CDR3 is TGTGCCAGCAGTTTTACGACAGGGGGTAGCTATGGCTACACCTTC. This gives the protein CASSFTTGGSYGYTF.

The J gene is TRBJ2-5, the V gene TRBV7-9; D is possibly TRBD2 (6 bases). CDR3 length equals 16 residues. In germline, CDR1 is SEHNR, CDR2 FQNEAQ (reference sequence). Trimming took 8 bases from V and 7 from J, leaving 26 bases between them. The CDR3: CASAKGGRFIGGTQYF. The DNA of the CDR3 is TGTGCCAGCGCAAAAGGAGGTCGGTTTATCGGGGGGACCCAGTACTTC.

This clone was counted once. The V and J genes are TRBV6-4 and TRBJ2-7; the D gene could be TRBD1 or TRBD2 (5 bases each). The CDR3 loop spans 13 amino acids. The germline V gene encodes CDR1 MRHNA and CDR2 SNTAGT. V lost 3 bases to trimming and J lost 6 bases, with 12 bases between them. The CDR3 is CASSEFGGAEQYF. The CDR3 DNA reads TGTGCCAGCAGTGAATTTGGGGGTGCCGAGCAGTACTTC.

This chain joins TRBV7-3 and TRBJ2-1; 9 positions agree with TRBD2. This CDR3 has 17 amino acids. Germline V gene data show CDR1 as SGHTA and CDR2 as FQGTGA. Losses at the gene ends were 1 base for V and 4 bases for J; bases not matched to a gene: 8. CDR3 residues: CASSLRTTSGFYNEQFF. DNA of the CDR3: TGTGCCAGCAGCTTAAGAACAACTAGCGGGTTTTACAATGAGCAGTTCTTC.

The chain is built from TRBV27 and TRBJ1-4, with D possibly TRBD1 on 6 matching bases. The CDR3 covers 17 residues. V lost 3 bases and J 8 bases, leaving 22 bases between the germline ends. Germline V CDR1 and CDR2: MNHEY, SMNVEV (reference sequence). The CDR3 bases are TGTGCCAGCAGTTTGGACAGTACGAGTAGAGTATGGGAAAAACTGTTTTTT. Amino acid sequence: CASSLDSTSRVWEKLFF.

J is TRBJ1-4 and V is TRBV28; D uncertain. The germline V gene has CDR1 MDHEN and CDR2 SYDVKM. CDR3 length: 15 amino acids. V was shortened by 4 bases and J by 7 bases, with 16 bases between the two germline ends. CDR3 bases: TGTGCCAGCAGTTCACCTCGGACCGAGGGTGAAAAACTGTTTTTT. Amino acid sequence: CASSSPRTEGEKLFF.

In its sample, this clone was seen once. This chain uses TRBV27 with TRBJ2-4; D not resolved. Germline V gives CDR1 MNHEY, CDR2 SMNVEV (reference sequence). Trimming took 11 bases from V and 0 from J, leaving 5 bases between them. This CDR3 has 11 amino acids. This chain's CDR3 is CAAGAKNIQYF. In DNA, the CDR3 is TGTGCCGCCGGAGCCAAAAACATTCAGTACTTC.

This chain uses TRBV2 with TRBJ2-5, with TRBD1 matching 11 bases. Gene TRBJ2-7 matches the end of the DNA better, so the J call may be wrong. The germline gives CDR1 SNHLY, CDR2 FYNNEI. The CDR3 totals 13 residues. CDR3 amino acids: CASGTGGGYEQYF. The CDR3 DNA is TGTGCCAGCGGGACAGGGGGTGGCTACGAGCAGTACTTC.

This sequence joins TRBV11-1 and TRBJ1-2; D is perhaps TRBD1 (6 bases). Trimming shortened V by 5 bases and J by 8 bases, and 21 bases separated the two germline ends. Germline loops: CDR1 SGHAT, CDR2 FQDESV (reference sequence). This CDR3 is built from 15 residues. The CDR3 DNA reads TGTGCCAGCAGCCATCGACAGGTACTCACACAAGGCTACACCTTC. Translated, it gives CASSHRQVLTQGYTF.

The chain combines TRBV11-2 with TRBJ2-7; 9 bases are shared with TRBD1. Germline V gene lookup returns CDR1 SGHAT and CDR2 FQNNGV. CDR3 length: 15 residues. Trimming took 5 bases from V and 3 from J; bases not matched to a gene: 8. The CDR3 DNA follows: TGTGCCAGCAGCCTCAAGGGGACAGGGAACTACGAGCAGTACTTC. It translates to CASSLKGTGNYEQYF.

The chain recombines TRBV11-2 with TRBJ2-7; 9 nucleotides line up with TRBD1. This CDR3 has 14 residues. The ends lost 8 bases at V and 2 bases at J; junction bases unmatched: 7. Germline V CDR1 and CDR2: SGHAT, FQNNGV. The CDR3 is CASRIGTGTYEQYF. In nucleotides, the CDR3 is TGTGCCAGCCGTATCGGGACAGGGACCTACGAGCAGTACTTC.

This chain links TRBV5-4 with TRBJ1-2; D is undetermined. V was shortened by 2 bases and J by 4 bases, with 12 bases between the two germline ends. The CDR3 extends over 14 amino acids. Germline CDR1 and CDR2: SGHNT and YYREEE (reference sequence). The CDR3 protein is CASSLSPPSYGYTF. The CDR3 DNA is TGTGCCAGCAGCTTAAGCCCACCTTCCTATGGCTACACCTTC.

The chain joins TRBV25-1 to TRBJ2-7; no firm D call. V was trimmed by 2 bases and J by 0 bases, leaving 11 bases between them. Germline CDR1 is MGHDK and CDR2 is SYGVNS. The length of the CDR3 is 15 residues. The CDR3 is CASSEGVPTSYEQYF. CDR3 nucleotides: TGTGCCAGCAGTGAAGGAGTCCCGACCTCCTACGAGCAGTACTTC.

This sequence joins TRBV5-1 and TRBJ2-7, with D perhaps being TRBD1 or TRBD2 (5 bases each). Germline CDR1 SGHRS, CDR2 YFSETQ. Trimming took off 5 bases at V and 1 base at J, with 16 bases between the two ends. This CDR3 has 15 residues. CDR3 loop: CASRRLEGISYEQYF. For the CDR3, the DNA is TGCGCCAGCAGAAGACTCGAGGGGATATCCTACGAGCAGTACTTC.

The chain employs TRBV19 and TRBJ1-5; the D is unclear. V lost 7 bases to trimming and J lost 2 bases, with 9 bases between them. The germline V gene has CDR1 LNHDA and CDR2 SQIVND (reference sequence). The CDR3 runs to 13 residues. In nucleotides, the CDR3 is TGTGCCAGTACCTATGGGGGCAATCAGCCCCAGCATTTT. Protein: CASTYGGNQPQHF.

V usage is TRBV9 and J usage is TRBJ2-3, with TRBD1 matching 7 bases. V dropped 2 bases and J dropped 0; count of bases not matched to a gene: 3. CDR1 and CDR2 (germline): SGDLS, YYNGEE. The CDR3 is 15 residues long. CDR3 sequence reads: CASSVRGQSTDTQYF. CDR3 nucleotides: TGTGCCAGCAGCGTCAGGGGACAGAGCACAGATACGCAGTATTTT.

The CDR3 DNA reads as TGTGCCAGCAGTTTATTAACGAACACTGAAGCTTTCTTT. Its protein is CASSLLTNTEAFF. This chain links TRBV27 with TRBJ1-1; no reliable D call. Trimming took 1 base from V and 1 from J, leaving 4 bases between them. Germline CDR1 and CDR2: MNHEY and SMNVEV (reference sequence). The CDR3 extends over 13 amino acids.

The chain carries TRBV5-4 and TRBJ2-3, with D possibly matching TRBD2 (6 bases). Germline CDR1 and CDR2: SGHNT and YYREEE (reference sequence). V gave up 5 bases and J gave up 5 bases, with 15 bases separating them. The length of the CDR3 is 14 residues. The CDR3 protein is CASRLFSGGDTQYF. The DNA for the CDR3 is TGTGCCAGCAGGTTATTTTCCGGGGGAGATACGCAGTATTTT.

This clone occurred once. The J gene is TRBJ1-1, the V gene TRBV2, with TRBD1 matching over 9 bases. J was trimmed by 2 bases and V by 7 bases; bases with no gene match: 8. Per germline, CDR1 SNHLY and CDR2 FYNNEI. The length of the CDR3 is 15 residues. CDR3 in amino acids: CASIHRDRANTEAFF. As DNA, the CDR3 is TGTGCCAGCATCCACCGGGACAGGGCCAACACTGAAGCTTTCTTT.

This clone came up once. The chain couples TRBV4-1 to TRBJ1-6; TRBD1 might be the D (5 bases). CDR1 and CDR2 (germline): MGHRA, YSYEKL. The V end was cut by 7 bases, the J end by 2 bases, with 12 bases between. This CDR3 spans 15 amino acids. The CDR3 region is CASTGDPTYNSPLHF. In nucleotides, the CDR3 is TGCGCCAGCACCGGGGACCCGACCTATAATTCACCCCTCCACTTT.

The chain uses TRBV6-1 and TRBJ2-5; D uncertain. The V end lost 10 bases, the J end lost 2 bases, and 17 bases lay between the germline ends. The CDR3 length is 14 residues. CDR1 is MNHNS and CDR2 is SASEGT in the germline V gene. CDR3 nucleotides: TGTGCCACCTACATCTCCTACCGTCAAGAGACCCAGTACTTC. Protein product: CATYISYRQETQYF.

The CDR3 sequence: CASSLGQGLFSPLHF. Here the CDR3 DNA reads TGTGCCAGCAGCTTAGGACAGGGTCTGTTTTCACCCCTCCACTTT. The V call is TRBV7-2, the J call TRBJ1-6; TRBD1 agrees at 7 bases. Germline loops: CDR1 SGHTA, CDR2 FQGNSA. The CDR3 is 15 residues long. J was trimmed by 9 bases and V by 1 base; bases with no gene match: 6.

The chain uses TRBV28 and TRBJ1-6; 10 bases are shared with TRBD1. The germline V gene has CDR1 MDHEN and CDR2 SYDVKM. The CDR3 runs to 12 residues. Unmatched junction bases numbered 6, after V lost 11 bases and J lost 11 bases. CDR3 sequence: CAGGQGLAPLHF. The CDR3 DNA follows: TGTGCCGGGGGACAGGGGCTGGCACCCCTCCACTTT.

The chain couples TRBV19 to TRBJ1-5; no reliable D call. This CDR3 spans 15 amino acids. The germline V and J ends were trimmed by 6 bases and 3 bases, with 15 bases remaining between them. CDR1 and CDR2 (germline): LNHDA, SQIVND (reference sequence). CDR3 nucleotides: TGTGCCAGTAGGATATCAAACGGGGACAATCAGCCCCAGCATTTT. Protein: CASRISNGDNQPQHF.

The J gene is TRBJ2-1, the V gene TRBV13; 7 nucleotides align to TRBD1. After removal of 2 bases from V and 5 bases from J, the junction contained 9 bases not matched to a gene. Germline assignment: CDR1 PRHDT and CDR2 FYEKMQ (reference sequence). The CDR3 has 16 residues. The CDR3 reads CASSLRLGQNDNEQFF. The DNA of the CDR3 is TGTGCCAGCAGCTTACGCTTGGGACAGAATGACAATGAGCAGTTCTTC.